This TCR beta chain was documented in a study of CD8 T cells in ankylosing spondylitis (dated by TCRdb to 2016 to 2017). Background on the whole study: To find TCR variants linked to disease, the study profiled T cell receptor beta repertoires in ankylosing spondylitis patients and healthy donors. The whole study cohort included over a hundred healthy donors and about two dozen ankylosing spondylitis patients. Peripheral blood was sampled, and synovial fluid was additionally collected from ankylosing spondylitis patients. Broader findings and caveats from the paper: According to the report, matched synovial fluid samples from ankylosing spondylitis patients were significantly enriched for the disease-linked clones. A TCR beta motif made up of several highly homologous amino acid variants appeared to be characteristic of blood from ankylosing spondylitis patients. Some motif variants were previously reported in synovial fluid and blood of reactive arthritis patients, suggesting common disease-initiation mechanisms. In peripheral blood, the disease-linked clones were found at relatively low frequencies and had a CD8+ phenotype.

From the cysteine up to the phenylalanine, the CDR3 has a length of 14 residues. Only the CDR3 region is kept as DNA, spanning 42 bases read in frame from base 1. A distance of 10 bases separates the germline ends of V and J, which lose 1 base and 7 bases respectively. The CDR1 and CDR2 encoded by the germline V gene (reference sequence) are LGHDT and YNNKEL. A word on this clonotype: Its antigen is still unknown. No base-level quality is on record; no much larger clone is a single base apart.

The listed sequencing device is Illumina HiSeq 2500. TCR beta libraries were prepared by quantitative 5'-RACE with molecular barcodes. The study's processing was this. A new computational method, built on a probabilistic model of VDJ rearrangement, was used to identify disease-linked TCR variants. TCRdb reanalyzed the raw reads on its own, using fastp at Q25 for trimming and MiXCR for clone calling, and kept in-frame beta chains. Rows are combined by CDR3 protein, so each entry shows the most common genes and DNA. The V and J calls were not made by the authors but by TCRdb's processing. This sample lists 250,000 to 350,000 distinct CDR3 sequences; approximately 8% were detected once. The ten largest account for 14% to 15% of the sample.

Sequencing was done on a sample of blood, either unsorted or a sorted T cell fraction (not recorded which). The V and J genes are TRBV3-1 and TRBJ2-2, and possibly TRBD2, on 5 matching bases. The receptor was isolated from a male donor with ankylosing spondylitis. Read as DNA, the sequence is TGTGCCAGCAGCCAAGTCGACCGGGGCGGGGAGCTGTTTTTT. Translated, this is CASSQVDRGGELFF.